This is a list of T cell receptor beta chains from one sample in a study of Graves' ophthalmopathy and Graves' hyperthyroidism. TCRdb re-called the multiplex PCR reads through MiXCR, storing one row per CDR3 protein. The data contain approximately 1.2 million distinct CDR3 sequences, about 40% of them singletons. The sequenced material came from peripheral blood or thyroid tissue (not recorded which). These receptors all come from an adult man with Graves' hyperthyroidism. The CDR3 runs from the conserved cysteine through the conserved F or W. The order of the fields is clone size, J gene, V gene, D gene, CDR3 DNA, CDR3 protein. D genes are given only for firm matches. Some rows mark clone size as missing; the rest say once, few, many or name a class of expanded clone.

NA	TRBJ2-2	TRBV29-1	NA	TGCACCACCCAGGACTCGAACACCGGGGAGCTGTTTTTT	CTTQDSNTGELFF
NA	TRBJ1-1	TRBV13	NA	TGTGCCAGCAGCTGGGGGGGCGGGGGCATGAACACTGAAGCTTTCTTT	CASSWGGGGMNTEAFF
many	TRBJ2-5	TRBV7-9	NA	TGTGCCAGCAGCTTAGGAACAGGTCTACAAGAGACCCAGTACTTC	CASSLGTGLQETQYF
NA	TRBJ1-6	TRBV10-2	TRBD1	TGCGCCAGCAGTGAGCCAACGGGACAGAATAATTCACCCCTCCACTTT	CASSEPTGQNNSPLHF
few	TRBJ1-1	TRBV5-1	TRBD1	TGCGCCAGCAGCTTGGAACAGGGGGCAGGGAACACTGAAGCTTTCTTT	CASSLEQGAGNTEAFF
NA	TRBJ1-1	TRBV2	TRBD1	TGTGCCAGCACCACAGGGGTAAGCGCTGAAGCTTTCTTT	CASTTGVSAEAFF
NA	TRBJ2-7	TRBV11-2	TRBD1	TGTGCCAGCAGCACGCCGGGACAGGGAGGCTACGAGCAGTACTTC	CASSTPGQGGYEQYF
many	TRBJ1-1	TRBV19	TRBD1	TGTGCCAGTAGAATCAGGGGGCCGAACACTGAAGCTTTCTTT	CASRIRGPNTEAFF
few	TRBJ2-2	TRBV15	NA	TGTGCCACCAGCAGGGAAATTCAGGGGCCCGGGGAGCTGTTTTTT	CATSREIQGPGELFF
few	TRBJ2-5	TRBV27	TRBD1	TGTGCCAGCAGCCCCATTCCGGACAGGGGGCGAGAGACCCAGTACTTC	CASSPIPDRGRETQYF
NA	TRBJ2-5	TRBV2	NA	TGTGCCAGCTCACCACCTCGTATGGGGGTTATTGGCGAGACCCAGTACTTC	CASSPPRMGVIGETQYF
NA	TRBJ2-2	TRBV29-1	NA	TGCAGCGTTGAAGGGCAGGGCGGCGCCGGGGAGCTGTTTTTT	CSVEGQGGAGELFF
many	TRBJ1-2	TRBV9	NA	TGTGCCAGCAGCGTAGACGGGACAAGTTCTGGCTACACCTTC	CASSVDGTSSGYTF
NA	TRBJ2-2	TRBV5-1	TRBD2	TGCGCCAGCAGCTTTCCACTTGATACCGGGACTACAAGCGAGGCCGGGGAGCTGTTTTTT	CASSFPLDTGTTSEAGELFF
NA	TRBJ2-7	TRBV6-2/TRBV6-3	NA	TGTGCCAGCAGATCCGGGGACAAACCCTACGGGCAGTACTTC	CASRSGDKPYGQYF
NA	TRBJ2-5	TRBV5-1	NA	TGCGCCAGCAGCTTCCTTGGGTCCCAGTACTTC	CASSFLGSQYF
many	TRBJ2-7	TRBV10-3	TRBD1	TGTGCCATCAGCGGGACAGGGAGCTCCTCCTCCTACGAGCAGTACTTC	CAISGTGSSSSYEQYF
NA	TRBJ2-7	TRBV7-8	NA	TGTGCCAGCAGGTCTGGGGACTACGAGCAGTACTTC	CASRSGDYEQYF
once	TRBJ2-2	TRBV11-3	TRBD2	TGTGCCAGCAGCTTAGTAGGTTGGGGACGCGGACTAGCGGGAGACCCCGGGGAGCTGTTTTTT	CASSLVGWGRGLAGDPGELFF
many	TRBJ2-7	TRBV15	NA	TGTGCCACCAGCAGAGGGCCGGCTGGCGAGCAGTACTTC	CATSRGPAGEQYF
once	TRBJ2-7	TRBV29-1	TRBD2	TGCAGACCTGGGACTAGCGGGGTGCAGGAGCAGTACTTC	CRPGTSGVQEQYF
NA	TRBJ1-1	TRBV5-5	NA	TGTGCCAGCAGCTTCTTTACGGGGGGCAGGGTGAACACTGAAGCTTTCTTT	CASSFFTGGRVNTEAFF
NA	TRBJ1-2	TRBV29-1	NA	TGCAGCGTTGTCGGGGCAGGGGATGGCTACACCTTC	CSVVGAGDGYTF
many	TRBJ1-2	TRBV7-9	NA	TGTGCCAGCAGGGGAGCCGGTTTTGGCAGCGACTATGGCTACACCTTC	CASRGAGFGSDYGYTF
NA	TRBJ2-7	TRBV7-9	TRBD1	TGTGCCTGGAGGAAACCGGGACAGGGCTACGAGCAGTACTTC	CAWRKPGQGYEQYF
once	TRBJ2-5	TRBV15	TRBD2	TGTGCCAGCGCATTCTCGGGACTAGCGGACCAAGAGACCCAGTACTTC	CASAFSGLADQETQYF
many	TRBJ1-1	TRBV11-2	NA	TGTGCCAGCAGCCTACGACTTACCCTGGGGAACACTGAAGCTTTCTTT	CASSLRLTLGNTEAFF
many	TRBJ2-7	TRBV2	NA	TGTGCCACCTTAAGGGGCGGCGGCTCCTACGAGCAGTACTTC	CATLRGGGSYEQYF
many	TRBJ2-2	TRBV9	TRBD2	TGTGCCAGCAGCGGTATAGCGGGGATGAACACCGGGGAGCTGTTTTTT	CASSGIAGMNTGELFF
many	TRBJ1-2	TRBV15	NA	TGTGCCACCAGCAGAGGCCCTCCAGGGGACGGCTATGGCTACACCTTC	CATSRGPPGDGYGYTF
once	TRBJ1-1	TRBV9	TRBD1	TGTGCCAGCAGCCCATTGACAGGGACGTCCGGGACTGAAGCTTTCTTT	CASSPLTGTSGTEAFF
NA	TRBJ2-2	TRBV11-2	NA	TGTGCCAGCAGCTCCCGTGGGACCAACACCGGGGAGCTGTTTTTT	CASSSRGTNTGELFF
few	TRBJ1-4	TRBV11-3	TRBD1	TGTGCCAGCAGCTTCAGGGACAGGGACTCATTCTCGGAAAAACTGTTTTTT	CASSFRDRDSFSEKLFF
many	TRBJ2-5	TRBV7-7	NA	TGTGCCAGCAGCCCTACAGGCCGAATGGGGGAGACCCAGTACTTC	CASSPTGRMGETQYF
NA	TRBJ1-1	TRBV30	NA	TGTGCCTGGACCCCTCATTGGCCTGAAGCTTTCTTT	CAWTPHWPEAFF
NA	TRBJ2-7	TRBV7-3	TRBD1	TGTGCCAGCAGCATGGGACAGGGAGGCTACGAGCAGTACTTC	CASSMGQGGYEQYF
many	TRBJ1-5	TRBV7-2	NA	TGTGCCAGCACCACCGGGCGGCAGCCCCAGCATTTT	CASTTGRQPQHF
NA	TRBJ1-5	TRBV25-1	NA	TGTGCCAGCAAAGGTGGAGTTATAGATCAGCCCCAGCATTTT	CASKGGVIDQPQHF
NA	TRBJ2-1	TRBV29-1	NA	TGCAGCGTTGAACGGCGGGGCTACAATGAGCAGTTCTTC	CSVERRGYNEQFF
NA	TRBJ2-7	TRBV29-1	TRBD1	TGCAGCGCTGGTACGGGACAGGGTAACGAGCAGTACTTC	CSAGTGQGNEQYF
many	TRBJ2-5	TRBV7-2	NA	TGTGCCAGCAGCAATGGTATGGGGAGGACCCAGTACTTC	CASSNGMGRTQYF
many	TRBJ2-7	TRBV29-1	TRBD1	TGCAGCGCGACGGGACAGGATAATTACGAGCAGTACTTC	CSATGQDNYEQYF
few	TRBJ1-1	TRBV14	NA	TGTGCCAGCAGGCCTGGGGGAGGGGTAGGGAACACTGAAGCTTTCTTT	CASRPGGGVGNTEAFF
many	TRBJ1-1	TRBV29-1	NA	TGCAGCGTTCCAGGGTTATGGGCTGAAGCTTTCTTT	CSVPGLWAEAFF
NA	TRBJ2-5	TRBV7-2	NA	TGTGCCAGCAGACCCGGAGGTGAGGGACAGTACTTC	CASRPGGEGQYF
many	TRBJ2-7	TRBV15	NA	TGTGCCACCAGCAGAGAGGGAGGGACATTTGAATCCTACGAGCAGTACTTC	CATSREGGTFESYEQYF
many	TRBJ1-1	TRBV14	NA	TGTGCCAGCGACATATTCGAGCTGTCGAAGAACACTGAAGCTTTCTTT	CASDIFELSKNTEAFF
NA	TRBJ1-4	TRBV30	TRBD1	TGTGCCTGGAGTATGGGACAGGGGTCCAGGGGCCTGTTTTTT	CAWSMGQGSRGLFF